This entry is about one T cell receptor (beta chain). As yet, its antigen is unknown. Treatment: over 15 received Ad26.COV2.S at low or high dose, single or two shots; roughly 5 received placebo; per-sample allocation not given. Each sample was drawn 63 days after the first injection (of vaccine or placebo). An Ad26 vector expressing Wuhan-strain SARS-CoV-2 spike constituted the vaccine. Per the germline V gene, CDR1 is MDHEN and CDR2 is SYDVKM. The CDR3 is made up of 15 amino acids. Trimming took off 4 bases at V and 1 base at J, with 14 bases between the two ends. This sample is drawn from a study of Ad26.COV2.S vaccination and SARS-CoV-2 variants. Findings and limits, study-wide: Vaccine and placebo recipients had comparable breadth of non-spike TCRs.

The method was immunoSEQ multiplex PCR; TCRdb's version includes in-frame clones alone and lacks a portion of them. This sample yields approximately 480,000 clones, of which around 90% are seen a single time; roughly 13% belongs to the top ten. The sample in question was peripheral blood, obtained in a trial of Ad26.COV2.S vaccine versus placebo. J is TRBJ2-7 and V is TRBV28; no reliable D call. The clonotype comes from a person between 18 and 59 years old who received the Ad26.COV2.S COVID-19 vaccine or a placebo. The CDR3 nucleotides are TGTGCCAGCAGTTCCCCCTTGAAAGTTTCCTACGAGCAGTACTTC. This encodes CASSSPLKVSYEQYF. Full variable domain (rest looked up from reference TRBV28 and TRBJ2-7): DVKVTQSSRYLVKRTGEKVFLECVQDMDHENMFWYRQDPGLGLRLIYFSYDVKMKEKGDIPEGYSVSREKKERFSLILESASTNQTSMYLCASSSPLKVSYEQYFGPGTRLTVT.